This T cell receptor (beta chain) is drawn from a study of T cells in Graves' hyperthyroidism and ophthalmopathy. Trimming stripped 5 bases from V and 4 bases from J, with 17 bases between. Germline V lookup: CDR1 DFQATT, CDR2 SNEGSKA (reference sequence). This CDR3 spans 14 amino acids. For this clonotype: Its antigen remains unknown.

Recently diagnosed hyperthyroidism of less than 2 months' duration affected patients aged 18 to 65. Drawn at first hyperthyroidism diagnosis, the blood sample preceded any ophthalmopathy symptoms. The PBMCs studied were ones that came from about 10 ml fresh peripheral blood. RNA transcripts provided the source from which TCR beta CDR3 regions were amplified. The TCR CDR3 first-round RT-PCR relied on the HTBI primer set. TCRdb passed the multiplex PCR reads through MiXCR, listing each CDR3 protein once. In the table there are hundreds of thousands of distinct CDR3 sequences, 15% to 20% of which are singletons. Notes on the study in general: Most thyroid clonotypes that were expanded above 0.001 also turned up in blood.

This rearrangement joins TRBV20-1 to TRBJ1-2; possibly TRBD1 for D (6 bases). This clonotype was obtained from a woman in her fifties or sixties with Graves' hyperthyroidism that later progressed to Graves' ophthalmopathy. The sequencing input was blood. CDR3: CSAPPDGQPYGYTF. CDR3 DNA: TGCAGTGCTCCTCCCGACGGACAGCCCTATGGCTACACCTTC.